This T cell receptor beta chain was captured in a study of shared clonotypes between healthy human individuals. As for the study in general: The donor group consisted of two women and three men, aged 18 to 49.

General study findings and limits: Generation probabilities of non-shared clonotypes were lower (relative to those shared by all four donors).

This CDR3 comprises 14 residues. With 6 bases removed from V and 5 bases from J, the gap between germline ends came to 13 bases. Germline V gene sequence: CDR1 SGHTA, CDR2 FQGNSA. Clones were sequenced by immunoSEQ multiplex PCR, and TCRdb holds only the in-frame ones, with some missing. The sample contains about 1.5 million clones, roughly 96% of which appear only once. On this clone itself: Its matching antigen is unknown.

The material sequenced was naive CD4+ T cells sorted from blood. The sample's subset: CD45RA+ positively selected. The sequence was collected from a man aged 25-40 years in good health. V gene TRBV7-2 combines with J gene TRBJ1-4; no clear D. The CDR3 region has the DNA TGTGCCAGCAGTCTGCGGACGGGAAATGAAAAACTGTTTTTT. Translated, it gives CASSLRTGNEKLFF.